A single sample is the source of the 9 T cell receptor beta chains below, sequenced in a study of beta chain features in type 1 diabetes. Findings and limits, study-wide: Significant though moderate, a shortening of TCRB CDR3s appeared in all four CD4+ subsets of Type 1 diabetes patients.

Every isolated RNA sample was fully reverse transcribed, so sequencing captured expressed TCRB transcripts. Assay used: immunoSEQ multiplex PCR; TCRdb lists only in-frame clones, some missing. This table has about 160,000 clones, about 63% appearing once. What these receptors recognize is not known. The sample comprised naive CD4+ T cells from blood. The receptors here all came from a man aged 25 to 40 with type 1 diabetes.

The chain's CDR3 is CAWGGSSSYNSPLHF. DNA of the CDR3: TGTGCCTGGGGGGGATCGAGCTCCTATAATTCACCCCTCCACTTT. This chain links TRBV30 with TRBJ1-6; D may be TRBD1 (5 bases). The CDR3 is 15 amino acids. V was clipped by 5 bases and J by 0 bases, with 11 bases between them. Germline V gene data show CDR1 as GTSNPN and CDR2 as SVGIG (reference sequence).

In this sample, this clone turned up a few times. CDR3 amino acids: CSVEGPRDRGNNEQFF. The CDR3 DNA follows: TGCAGCGTTGAAGGCCCCCGGGACAGGGGCAACAATGAGCAGTTCTTC. V and J are TRBV29-1 and TRBJ2-1; 10 positions agree with TRBD1. The CDR3 contains 16 residues. The junction had 8 bases not matched to a gene; V was cut back by 1 base and J by 5 bases. Germline V gene lookup returns CDR1 SQVTM and CDR2 ANQGSEA.

V gene TRBV2 combines with J gene TRBJ1-1; weak D call: TRBD1 (5 bases). This CDR3 is built from 11 residues. Trimming pared 7 bases from V and 11 bases from J, leaving 14 bases between. From germline, CDR1 is SNHLY and CDR2 FYNNEI. The CDR3 here is CASTREGWAFF. In DNA, the CDR3 is TGTGCCAGCACCCGAGAGGGGTGGGCTTTCTTT.

This chain joins TRBV28 and TRBJ1-2, with no clear D. Trimming shortened V by 7 bases and J by 7 bases, and 19 bases separated the two germline ends. The length of the CDR3 is 14 residues. CDR1 is MDHEN and CDR2 is SYDVKM in the germline V gene. The CDR3 spells CASTSPADVAGYTF. CDR3 DNA sequence: TGTGCCAGCACCTCGCCCGCGGACGTTGCTGGCTACACCTTC.

This clone was counted between two and nine times. The V and J genes are TRBV4-3 and TRBJ2-2; D assignment may be TRBD1 or TRBD2 (5 bases each). V lost 0 bases and J 1 base, leaving 9 bases between the germline ends. The CDR3 covers 16 residues. In germline, CDR1 is LGHNA, CDR2 YSLEER. In nucleotides, the CDR3 is TGCGCCAGCAGCCAAGAGACGGGACGGAACACCGGGGAGCTGTTTTTT. It encodes CASSQETGRNTGELFF.

This clone was counted between two and nine times. The V call is TRBV6-6, the J call TRBJ2-3; D is perhaps TRBD2 (6 bases). The length of the CDR3 is 14 residues. The V and J ends lost 5 bases and 4 bases respectively, with 13 bases between them. CDR1 is MNHNY, CDR2 SVGAGI, per germline (reference sequence). The CDR3 region is CASSVPGVADTQYF. The CDR3 DNA is TGTGCCAGCAGTGTCCCGGGGGTCGCAGATACGCAGTATTTT.

The chain links TRBV29-1 to TRBJ1-5; the D is unclear. The germline V gene has CDR1 SQVTM and CDR2 ANQGSEA. This CDR3 has 13 residues. V shed 4 bases and J shed 3 bases, with 10 bases lying between them. In DNA, the CDR3 is TGCAGCGTTGCGCGGGGAGCCAATCAGCCCCAGCATTTT. It yields the protein CSVARGANQPQHF.

The chain recombines TRBV29-1 with TRBJ1-1; 7 bases match TRBD1. With V trimmed by 5 bases and J by 3 bases, 3 bases remained unmatched. The germline V gene has CDR1 SQVTM and CDR2 ANQGSEA. The length of the CDR3 is 12 residues. The CDR3: CSVSQGDTEAFF. The CDR3 region has the DNA TGCAGCGTTTCGCAGGGGGACACTGAAGCTTTCTTT.

The V gene is TRBV7-2, the J gene TRBJ1-1, with unresolved D. V was cut by 2 bases and J by 0 bases, with 4 bases left in between. The germline CDR1 and CDR2 sequences are SGHTA and FQGNSA. The CDR3 runs 13 residues. Written as DNA, the CDR3 is TGTGCCAGCAGCTTAAGCCTGAACACTGAAGCTTTCTTT. Amino acid sequence: CASSLSLNTEAFF.